Each of the 7 T cell receptor beta chains below was sequenced from the same sample in a study of graft-versus-host responses after intestinal transplantation. Assay used: immunoSEQ multiplex PCR; TCRdb lists only in-frame clones, some missing. The table records about 63,000 clones, about 89% of them present only once. Graft tissue processing released intraepithelial and lamina propria lymphocytes. This specimen consisted of ileum tissue, obtained less than 400 days after transplant. The receptor source for this set is a human patient who received an intestinal transplant, so some T cells may come from the graft donor.

The V gene is TRBV11-2, the J gene TRBJ2-5; the D call may be TRBD1 or TRBD2 (5 bases each). The CDR3 length is 15 residues. V lost 2 bases and J 5 bases, leaving 15 bases between the germline ends. The germline V gene encodes CDR1 SGHAT and CDR2 FQNNGV. The CDR3 region has the DNA TGTGCCAGCAGCTTATCTGGGGGAGCCCCCGAGACCCAGTACTTC. Translated: CASSLSGGAPETQYF.

Only one count was recorded for this clone. The chain carries TRBV28 and TRBJ2-7; possible D gene TRBD1, 5 bases. The V end lost 2 bases, the J end lost 2 bases, and 10 bases lay between the germline ends. The V gene's germline CDR1 is MDHEN and CDR2 SYDVKM. The CDR3 is 14 amino acids. The CDR3 DNA reads as TGTGCCAGCAGTTTAAGGGTGGGGCCCTACGAGCAGTACTTC. Residues: CASSLRVGPYEQYF.

This clone was observed a handful of times. CDR3 loop: CASSGQLNTEAFF. CDR3 coding DNA: TGTGCCAGCAGTGGCCAGCTGAACACTGAAGCTTTCTTT. The chain carries TRBV6-4 and TRBJ1-1; D is undetermined. The V and J ends lost 4 bases and 0 bases respectively, with 6 bases between them. This CDR3 is built from 13 residues. The germline V gene has CDR1 MRHNA and CDR2 SNTAGT.

This chain links TRBV11-3 with TRBJ2-7, with TRBD2 identical over 7 bases. This CDR3 has 13 residues. The V segment lost 4 bases and the J segment 5 bases; nucleotides outside the gene matches: 5. In germline, CDR1 is SGHNT, CDR2 YENEEA. The CDR3 nucleotides are TGTGCCAGCAGCTCAAGACTAGCCGACGAGCAGTACTTC. Translation gives CASSSRLADEQYF.

Notes on this clone: Other DNA sequences within the sample encode an identical CDR3. This chain uses TRBV6-5 with TRBJ2-2, with 7 positions matching TRBD1. Trimming removed 0 bases from V and 6 bases from J; junction bases left unmatched: 4. CDR3 size: 15 residues. CDR1 is MNHEY and CDR2 is SVGAGI in the germline V gene. The CDR3 is CASSYSTGQSGELFF. The CDR3 DNA follows: TGTGCCAGCAGTTACTCGACAGGGCAATCCGGGGAGCTGTTTTTT.

The chain recombines TRBV7-3 with TRBJ1-1, with 10 bases that match TRBD1. Germline loops: CDR1 SGHTA, CDR2 FQGTGA. The CDR3 runs to 14 residues. With V trimmed by 5 bases and J by 4 bases, 4 bases remained unmatched. CDR3 in amino acids: CASSARDRGTEAFF. The CDR3, as DNA: TGTGCCAGCAGCGCGAGGGACAGGGGCACTGAAGCTTTCTTT. Supplemented by reference TRBV7-3 and TRBJ1-1, the full variable domain reads GAGVSQTPSNKVTEKGKYVELRCDPISGHTALYWYRQSLGQGPEFLIYFQGTGAADDSGLPNDRFFAVRPEGSVSTLKIQRTERGDSAVYLCASSARDRGTEAFFGQGTRLTVV.

V gene TRBV28 combines with J gene TRBJ2-1; the D gene is possibly TRBD1 (6 bases). CDR3 length: 13 residues. Germline values: CDR1 MDHEN, CDR2 SYDVKM. V gave up 4 bases and J gave up 6 bases, with 10 bases separating them. The CDR3 is CASSWTVLNEQFF. As DNA, the CDR3 is TGTGCCAGCAGTTGGACAGTCCTCAATGAGCAGTTCTTC.